This TCR beta chain was sequenced during a study of blood T cell repertoires in COVID-19. Study at large: From the United States, Italy and Spain came samples of acute and convalescent COVID-19.

Trimming stripped 2 bases from V and 0 bases from J, with 5 bases between. In germline, CDR1 is SGHTA, CDR2 FQGNSA. The CDR3 length is 14 residues. Original methodology: Counts of nucleated cells, estimated from reference gene primer amplification, were obtained. Assay used: immunoSEQ multiplex PCR; TCRdb lists only in-frame clones, some missing. V and J calls and clone size are copied from that table; D and trimming were computed from the DNA. The sample includes about 55,000 clones, approximately 78% of them seen just once. The clonotype originates from a human donor in a cohort sampled during active or convalescent COVID-19. The V and J genes are TRBV7-2 and TRBJ1-3; D unresolved. Sample: peripheral blood. The CDR3 coding sequence is TGTGCCAGCAGCTTACCGGGCTCTGGAAACACCATATATTTT. Translating it yields CASSLPGSGNTIYF.